This T cell receptor (beta chain) was sequenced during a study of blood T cell repertoires in COVID-19. At the level of the study: Sample material is recorded as cDNA or gDNA derived from T cells, B-cell-depleted T cells, or PBMCs.

Data came from immunoSEQ multiplex PCR; TCRdb stores just in-frame clones and leaves some out. The sample carries about 150,000 clones, 80% to 90% recorded once. The V gene's germline CDR1 is LGHDT and CDR2 YNNKEL (reference sequence). V gave up 3 bases and J gave up 0 bases, with 11 bases separating them. This CDR3 spans 15 amino acids. The clonotype originates from a woman aged 65 to 85 with acute or convalescent COVID-19. The rearrangement links TRBV3-1 (or the pseudogene TRBV3-2) to TRBJ2-5; weak D call: TRBD1 (6 bases). Material for sequencing was peripheral blood. As DNA, the CDR3 is TGTGCCAGCAGCCAGCAGGGGAGAAACCAAGAGACCCAGTACTTC. Translation: CASSQQGRNQETQYF.